This TCR beta chain was observed in a study of T cells after yellow fever vaccination. CDR3 size: 14 residues. Per the germline V gene, CDR1 is MNHEY and CDR2 is SVGAGI. V was shortened by 2 bases and J by 2 bases, with 8 bases between the two germline ends. MiXCR was run by TCRdb on the 5' RACE reads, yielding one entry per CDR3 protein. This sample has 300,000 to 400,000 distinct CDR3 sequences, with about an eighth found just once. Sequences were derived from CD4+ T cells sorted from PBMCs, sampled 15 days after the yellow fever booster vaccination. The clonotype comes from a man between 18 and 29 years old who received the YFV17D yellow fever vaccine. The V call is TRBV6-5, the J call TRBJ2-3, with D uncertain. CDR3 sequence reads: CASSYGVDTDTQYF. DNA for the CDR3: TGTGCCAGCAGTTACGGTGTCGACACAGATACGCAGTATTTT.